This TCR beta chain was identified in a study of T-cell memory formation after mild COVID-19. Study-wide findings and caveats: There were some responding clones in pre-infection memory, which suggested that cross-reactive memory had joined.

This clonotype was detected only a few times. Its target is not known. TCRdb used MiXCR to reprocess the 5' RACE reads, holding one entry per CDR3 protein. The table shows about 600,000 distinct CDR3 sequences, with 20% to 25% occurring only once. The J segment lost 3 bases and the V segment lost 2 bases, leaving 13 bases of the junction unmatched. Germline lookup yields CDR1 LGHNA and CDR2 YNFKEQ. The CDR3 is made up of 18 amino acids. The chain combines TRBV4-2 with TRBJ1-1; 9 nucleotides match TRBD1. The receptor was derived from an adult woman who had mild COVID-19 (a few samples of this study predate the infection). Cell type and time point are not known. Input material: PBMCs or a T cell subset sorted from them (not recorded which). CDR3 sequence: CASSQPGQGVIADTEAFF. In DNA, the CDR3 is TGTGCCAGCAGCCAACCGGGACAGGGAGTCATAGCGGACACTGAAGCTTTCTTT.